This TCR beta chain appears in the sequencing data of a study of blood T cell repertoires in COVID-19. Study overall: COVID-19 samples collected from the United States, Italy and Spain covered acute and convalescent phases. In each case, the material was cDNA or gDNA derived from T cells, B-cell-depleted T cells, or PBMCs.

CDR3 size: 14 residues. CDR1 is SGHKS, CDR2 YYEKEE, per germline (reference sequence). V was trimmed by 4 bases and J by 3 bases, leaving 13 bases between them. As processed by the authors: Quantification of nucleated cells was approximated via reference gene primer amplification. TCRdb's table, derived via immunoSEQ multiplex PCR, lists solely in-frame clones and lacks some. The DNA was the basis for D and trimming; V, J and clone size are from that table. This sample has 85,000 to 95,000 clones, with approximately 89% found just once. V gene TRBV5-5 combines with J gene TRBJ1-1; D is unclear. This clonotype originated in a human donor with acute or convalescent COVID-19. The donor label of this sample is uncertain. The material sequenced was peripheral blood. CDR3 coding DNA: TGTGCCAGCAGCCGGGATTTCTGGGACACTGAAGCTTTCTTT. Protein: CASSRDFWDTEAFF.